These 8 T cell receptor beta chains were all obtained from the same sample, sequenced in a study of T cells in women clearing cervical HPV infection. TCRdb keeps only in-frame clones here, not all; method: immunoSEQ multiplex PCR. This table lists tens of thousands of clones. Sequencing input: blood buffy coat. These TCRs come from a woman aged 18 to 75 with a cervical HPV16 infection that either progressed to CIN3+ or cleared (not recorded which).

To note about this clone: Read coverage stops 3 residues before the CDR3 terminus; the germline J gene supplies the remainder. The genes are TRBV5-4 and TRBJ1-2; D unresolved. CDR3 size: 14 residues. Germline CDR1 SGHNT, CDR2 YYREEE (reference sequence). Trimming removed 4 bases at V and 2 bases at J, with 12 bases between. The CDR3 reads CASSPAAGNYGYTF. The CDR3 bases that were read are TGTGCCAGCAGCCCGGCGGCCGGAAACTATGGC.

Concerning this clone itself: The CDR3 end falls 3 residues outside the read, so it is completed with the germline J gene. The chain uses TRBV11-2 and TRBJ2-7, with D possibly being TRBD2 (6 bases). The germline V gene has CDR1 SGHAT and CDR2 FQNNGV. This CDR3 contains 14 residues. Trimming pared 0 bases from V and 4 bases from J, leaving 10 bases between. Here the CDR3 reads CASSLDQGLYEQYF. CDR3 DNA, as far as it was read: TGTGCCAGCAGCTTAGATCAGGGACTTTACGAG.

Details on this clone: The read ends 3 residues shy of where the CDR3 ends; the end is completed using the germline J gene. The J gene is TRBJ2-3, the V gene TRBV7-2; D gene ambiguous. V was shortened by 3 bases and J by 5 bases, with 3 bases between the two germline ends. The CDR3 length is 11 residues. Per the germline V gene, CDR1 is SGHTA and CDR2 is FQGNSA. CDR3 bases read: TGTGCCAGCAGCTTTAGAGATACG. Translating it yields CASSFRDT. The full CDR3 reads CASSFRDTQYF. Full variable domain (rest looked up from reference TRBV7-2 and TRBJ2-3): GAGVSQSPSNKVTEKGKDVELRCDPISGHTALYWYRQSLGQGLEFLIYFQGNSAPDKSGLPSDRFSAERTGGSVSTLTIQRTQQEDSAVYLCASSFRDTQYFGPGTRLTVL.

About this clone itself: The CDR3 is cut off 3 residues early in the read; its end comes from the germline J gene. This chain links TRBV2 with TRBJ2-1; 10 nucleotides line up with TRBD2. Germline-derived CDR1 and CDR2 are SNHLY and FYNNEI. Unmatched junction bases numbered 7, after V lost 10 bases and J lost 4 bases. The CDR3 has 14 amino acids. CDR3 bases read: TGTGCCACCGAACTAGCGGGGCTATACAATGAG. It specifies CATELAGLYNE. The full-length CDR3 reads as CATELAGLYNEQFF. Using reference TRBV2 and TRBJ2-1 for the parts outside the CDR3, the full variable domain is EPEVTQTPSHQVTQMGQEVILRCVPISNHLYFYWYRQILGQKVEFLVSFYNNEISEKSEIFDDQFSVERPDGSNFTLKIRSTKLEDSAMYFCATELAGLYNEQFFGPGTRLTVL.

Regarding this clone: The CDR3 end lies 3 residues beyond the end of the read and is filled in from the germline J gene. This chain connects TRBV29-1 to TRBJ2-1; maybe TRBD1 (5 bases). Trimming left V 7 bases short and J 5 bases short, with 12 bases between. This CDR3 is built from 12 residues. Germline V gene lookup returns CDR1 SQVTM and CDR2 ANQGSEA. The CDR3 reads CSGPTANNEQFF. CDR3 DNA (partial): TGCAGCGGCCCGACAGCGAACAATGAG.

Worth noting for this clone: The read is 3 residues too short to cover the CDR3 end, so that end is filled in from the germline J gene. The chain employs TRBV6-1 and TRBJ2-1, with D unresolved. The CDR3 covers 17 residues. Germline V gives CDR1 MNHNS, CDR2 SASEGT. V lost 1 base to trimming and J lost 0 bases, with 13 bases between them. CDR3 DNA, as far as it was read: TGTGCCAGCAGTGAAGAAAAGCCTACGAGCTCCTACAATGAG. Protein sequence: CASSEEKPTSSYNE. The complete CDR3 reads CASSEEKPTSSYNEQFF.

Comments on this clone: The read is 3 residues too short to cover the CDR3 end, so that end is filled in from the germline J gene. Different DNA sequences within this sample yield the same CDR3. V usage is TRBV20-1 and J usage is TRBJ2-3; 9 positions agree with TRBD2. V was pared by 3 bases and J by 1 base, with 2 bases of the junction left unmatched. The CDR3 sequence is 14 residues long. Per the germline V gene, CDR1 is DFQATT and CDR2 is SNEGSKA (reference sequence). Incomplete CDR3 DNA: TGCAGTGCTAGTGCTAGCGGGGGCACAGATACG. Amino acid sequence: CSASASGGTDT. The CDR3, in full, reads CSASASGGTDTQYF.

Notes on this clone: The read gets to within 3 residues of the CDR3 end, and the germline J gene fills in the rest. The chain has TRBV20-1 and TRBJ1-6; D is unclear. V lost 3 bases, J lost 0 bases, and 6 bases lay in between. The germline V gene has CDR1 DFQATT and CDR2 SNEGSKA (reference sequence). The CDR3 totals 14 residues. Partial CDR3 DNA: TGCAGTGCTAGTGATAGCTCCTATAATTCACCC. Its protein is CSASDSSYNSP. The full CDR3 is CSASDSSYNSPLHF.